This T cell receptor beta chain was observed in a study of tumor-infiltrating lymphocytes in primary liver carcinoma. Study information: Sample counts of productive TCRbeta reads spanned roughly 3.5 to 7.13 million; these counts were similar across tissue types. Regarding the study as a whole: Tumor-adjacent and tumor-blood pairs displayed less overlap than did pairs of tumor regions.

This clonotype was seen many times. Its target is unknown. Joint extraction of RNA and DNA used 20-30 mg of bulk tissue that was unsorted. The CDR3 sequence is 13 residues long. The germline V gene has CDR1 SGHRS and CDR2 YFSETQ. Trimming took 1 base from V and 3 from J, leaving 6 bases between them. A constant-region primer primed TCR beta cDNA synthesis from 400 to 550 ng of total RNA. Amplification in three nested multiplex PCR rounds with slightly modified ARM-PCR gave rise to TCR beta libraries. Amplification in the first two PCR rounds was performed using TRBV1-TRBV30 forward primers and a C-beta reverse primer for approximately 10 cycles each. TCRdb itself ran the multiplex PCR reads through MiXCR, one entry per CDR3 protein. The table records 90,000 to 150,000 distinct CDR3 sequences, less than 75% of them present only once.

The specimen sequenced was tumor-adjacent normal liver tissue. This clonotype was sampled from a woman aged 55 to 70 with primary liver carcinoma and hepatitis B virus infection. This chain connects TRBV5-1 to TRBJ2-3; no clear D gene. The CDR3 spells CASSLFETDTQYF. CDR3 sequence (DNA): TGCGCCAGCAGCTTGTTTGAGACAGATACGCAGTATTTT. Based on the CDR3 plus reference TRBV5-1 and TRBJ2-3, the full variable domain is KAGVTQTPRYLIKTRGQQVTLSCSPISGHRSVSWYQQTPGQGLQFLFEYFSETQRNKGNFPGRFSGRQFSNSRSEMNVSTLELGDSALYLCASSLFETDTQYFGPGTRLTVL.